This T cell receptor beta chain is from a study of brain metastases from non-small cell lung cancer. Clones were sequenced by immunoSEQ multiplex PCR, and TCRdb holds only the in-frame ones, with some missing. The sample holds roughly 1,500 clones; approximately 80% are singletons and the top ten take around a tenth. To note about this clone: Its ends do not fully match the called genes, so a read error is possible.

Per germline, CDR1 MNHEY and CDR2 SVGAGI. CDR3 length: 11 amino acids. The receptor's source is a donor aged 40 or over with non-small cell lung cancer. The source material was tumor-adjacent normal tissue. This chain joins TRBV6-5 and TRBJ2-7; the D is unclear. DNA of the CDR3: TGTGCCAGCAGTTACCGCTACGAGCAGTATTTC. It codes for CASSYRYEQYF.